These T cell receptor beta chains were read from a single sample in a study of blood T cell repertoires in COVID-19. Profiled with immunoSEQ multiplex PCR; TCRdb holds only in-frame clones, not every one. This sample has about 60,000 clones, with approximately 72% found just once. Specimen: peripheral blood. These receptors were collected from a woman in her seventies with COVID-19, enrolled during active disease. CDR3s include the opening cysteine and the closing phenylalanine or tryptophan. D genes are given only for firm matches. Size is stated for part of the rows, as once, few or many counts, or as a class when the clone is expanded.

J,size,D,V,DNA,CDR3
TRBJ2-6,NA,TRBD1,TRBV4-2,TGTGCCAGCAGCCCAGGGGGAGGGGCCAACGTCCTGACTTTC,CASSPGGGANVLTF
TRBJ1-1,NA,NA,TRBV28,TGTGCCAGCAGTTTAGCGAGGGCGGGCACTGAAGCTTTCTTT,CASSLARAGTEAFF
TRBJ2-7,NA,TRBD2,TRBV7-2,TGTGCCAGCAGCTCTCCGGGACTAGCGGCCTCCTACGAGCAGTACTTC,CASSSPGLAASYEQYF
TRBJ1-6,NA,NA,TRBV19,TGTGCCAGTAGCTTCCGGGGTAATTCACCCCTCCACTTT,CASSFRGNSPLHF
TRBJ2-1,NA,TRBD2,TRBV11-1,TGTGCCAGCAGCAGGACTAGCGCAAGGGAGCAGTTCTTC,CASSRTSAREQFF
TRBJ1-2,NA,NA,TRBV7-6,TGTGCCAGCAGCTTATATGGAGGGGAGGACTACACCTTC,CASSLYGGEDYTF
TRBJ1-5,once,NA,TRBV15,TGTGCCACCAGCACACCCCGAGAATCCCGCGGCGGCAATCAGCCCCAGCATTTT,CATSTPRESRGGNQPQHF
TRBJ2-1,NA,TRBD2,TRBV11-3,TGTGCCAGCAGCTTAGAGGGGACTAACAATGAGCAGTTCTTC,CASSLEGTNNEQFF
TRBJ2-2,few,NA,TRBV29-1,TGCAGCGTTGTAGGGGGAGGGATCGGGGAGCTGTTTTTT,CSVVGGGIGELFF
TRBJ2-7,NA,NA,TRBV7-6,TGTGCCAGCAGCTTATCGGAGGACTACGAGCAGTACTTC,CASSLSEDYEQYF
TRBJ1-1,NA,NA,TRBV2,TGTGCCAGCAGTGGGGGGGGACATCCCTCTTTCTTT,CASSGGGHPSFF
TRBJ2-2,NA,NA,TRBV5-1,TGCGCCAGCAGCTATGCGGGGACGACCGGGGAGCTGTTTTTT,CASSYAGTTGELFF
TRBJ1-5,few,NA,TRBV4-1,TGCGCCAGCAGCCAAGAAGGAGGAGGACAGCCCCAGCATTTT,CASSQEGGGQPQHF
TRBJ2-3,NA,TRBD1,TRBV5-4,TGTGCCAGCAGCGGACAGGGCAGGACAGATACGCAGTATTTT,CASSGQGRTDTQYF
TRBJ1-5,NA,NA,TRBV19,TGTGCCAGCGCGATGGGCACGCGGGCTCAGCATTTT,CASAMGTRAQHF
TRBJ2-7,NA,NA,TRBV7-2,TGTGCCAGCAGCACTTACGCCGGGTCCGCATTCGGGGAGCAGTACTTC,CASSTYAGSAFGEQYF
TRBJ1-4,NA,NA,TRBV4-3,TGCGCCAGCAGCCCCGGGGTGGGCGGACCAACTAATGAAAAACTGTTTTTT,CASSPGVGGPTNEKLFF
TRBJ2-2,NA,TRBD2,TRBV13,TGTGCCAGCAGCCCCGGGACTAGCGGGAACACCGGGGAGCTGTTTTTT,CASSPGTSGNTGELFF
TRBJ1-6,NA,TRBD1,TRBV4-2,TGTGCCAGCAGCCAGGTCGGACAGGGCCCTAATTCACCCCTCCACTTT,CASSQVGQGPNSPLHF
TRBJ2-1,NA,NA,TRBV6-2/TRBV6-3,TGTGCCAGCAGTCGCCACCTCGGCGGACTGACCTTCGAAGTTGAGCAGTTCTTC,CASSRHLGGLTFEVEQFF
TRBJ1-2,NA,NA,TRBV18,TGTGCCAGCTCACAGGACAGCAACTATGGCTACACCTTC,CASSQDSNYGYTF
TRBJ2-5,NA,NA,TRBV9,TGTGCCAGCAGCGCCCAGGGGTACCAAGAGACCCAGTACTTC,CASSAQGYQETQYF
TRBJ1-1,NA,NA,TRBV6-1,TGTGCCAGCAGTGACCGACAGGTGAACACTGAAGCTTTCTTT,CASSDRQVNTEAFF
TRBJ2-3,once,NA,TRBV19,TGTGCCAGTAGTACTCAGGGTGGCACAGATACGCAGTATTTT,CASSTQGGTDTQYF
TRBJ2-2,NA,NA,TRBV6-5,TGTGCCAGCAGTTCCACAGGGAACACCGGGGAGCTGTTTTTT,CASSSTGNTGELFF
TRBJ2-1,NA,TRBD2,TRBV29-1,TGCAGCGTAGCGCCGGGACTAGCGGCCTCTAATGAGCAGTTCTTC,CSVAPGLAASNEQFF
TRBJ1-2,NA,NA,TRBV3-1/TRBV3-2,TGTGCCAGCAGCCAAGAGCTAGGGGATTATGGCTACACCTTC,CASSQELGDYGYTF
TRBJ2-3,NA,NA,TRBV10-3,TGTGCCATCAGTGAGCAGCGGGATACGCAGTATTTT,CAISEQRDTQYF
TRBJ2-6,NA,NA,TRBV7-8,TGTGCCAGCAGCTTCGGGATCGTCCTTTCTGGGGCCAACGTCCTGACTTTC,CASSFGIVLSGANVLTF
TRBJ2-6,once,TRBD2,TRBV6-1,TGTGCCAGCAGTAAAGCGGGGGGGAGCTCTGGGGCCAACGTCCTGACTTTC,CASSKAGGSSGANVLTF
TRBJ2-5,NA,NA,TRBV12-3/TRBV12-4,TGTGCCAGCAGCCCGGACACTGGGACCCAGTACTTC,CASSPDTGTQYF
TRBJ2-7,NA,TRBD1,TRBV5-8,TGTGCCAGCAGTTATACAGGGGCCGAGTCCTACGAGCAGTACTTC,CASSYTGAESYEQYF
TRBJ2-2,NA,TRBD2,TRBV7-2,TGTGCCAGCAGTAATGGCGGGGGGGTTACCGGGGAGCTGTTTTTT,CASSNGGGVTGELFF
TRBJ2-1,NA,NA,TRBV4-3,TGCGCCAGCAGCTATGCCGCGGGCGGGGAGCAGTTCTTC,CASSYAAGGEQFF
TRBJ1-5,few,NA,TRBV19,TGTGCCAGTAGCCAGAGCGGCAGGCAGTTGAGCAATCAGCCCCAGCATTTT,CASSQSGRQLSNQPQHF
TRBJ2-1,NA,TRBD2,TRBV19,TGTGCCAGTAGTCCCGGGGGGTCGGTTAATGAGCAGTTCTTC,CASSPGGSVNEQFF
TRBJ2-2,NA,TRBD1,TRBV6-5,TGTGCCAGCACCAGGACAGGGGGCTATACCGGGGAGCTGTTTTTT,CASTRTGGYTGELFF
TRBJ2-3,NA,NA,TRBV4-3,TGCGCCAGCAGCCAAGACGGAAATGGGCTAGCTAGGGCCGATACGCAGTATTTT,CASSQDGNGLARADTQYF
TRBJ2-5,NA,TRBD1,TRBV7-2,TGTGCCAGCAGCTTAGGACAGGGGCTAGAAAAGACCCAGTACTTC,CASSLGQGLEKTQYF
TRBJ1-1,NA,TRBD1,TRBV6-2/TRBV6-3,TGTGCCAGCAGCCGTCCGGACAGGGGGGAAGGTGAAGCTTTCTTT,CASSRPDRGEGEAFF
TRBJ2-1,NA,NA,TRBV7-3,TGTGCCAGCAGCTTAAGGGCACACAATGAGCAGTTCTTC,CASSLRAHNEQFF
TRBJ2-1,NA,TRBD2,TRBV14,TGTGCCAGCAGCCAAGATCGACTAGCGGGCCTGTCTGAGCAGTTCTTC,CASSQDRLAGLSEQFF
TRBJ1-2,NA,TRBD1,TRBV7-2,TGTGCCAGCAGCGAGGACAGGACGCTACTAGGCTACACCTTC,CASSEDRTLLGYTF